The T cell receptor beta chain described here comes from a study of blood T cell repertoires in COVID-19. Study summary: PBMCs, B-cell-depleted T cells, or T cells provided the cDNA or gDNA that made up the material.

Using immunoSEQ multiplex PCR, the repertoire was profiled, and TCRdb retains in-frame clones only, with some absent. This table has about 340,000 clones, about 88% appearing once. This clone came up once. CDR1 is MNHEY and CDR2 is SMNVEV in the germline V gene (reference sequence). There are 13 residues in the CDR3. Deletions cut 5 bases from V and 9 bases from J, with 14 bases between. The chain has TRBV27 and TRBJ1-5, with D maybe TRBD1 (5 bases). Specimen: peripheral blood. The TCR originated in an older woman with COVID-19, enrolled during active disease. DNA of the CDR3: TGTGCCAGCAGTAATAACAGGAATTGGCCCCAGCATTTT. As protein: CASSNNRNWPQHF.